A single sample gave rise to the 14 T cell receptor beta chains below, sequenced in a study of HIV-infected children after antiretroviral therapy interruption. A 3' RACE protocol on RNA, with unique molecular identifiers, produced the TCR library. TCRdb re-derived calls from the 3' RACE reads in MiXCR, one entry per CDR3 protein. The sample holds about 83,000 distinct CDR3 sequences, roughly 6.7% seen once. Treatment meaning: PENTA 11 planned treatment interruption arm or continuous ART arm. Source: CD45RA+ CD4+ T cells from PBMCs, pooled from several time points, taken from a donor given antiretroviral therapy, either interrupted or continuous. Stated subset: naive CD4+ CD45RA+ CD45RO- T cells. Receptors were obtained from a pool of human donors with HIV.

The chain recombines TRBV19 with TRBJ2-7; 8 positions agree with TRBD1. The germline CDR1 and CDR2 sequences are LNHDA and SQIVND (reference sequence). The CDR3 is made up of 15 amino acids. V lost 3 bases and J lost 2; bases outside the gene matches: 6. This chain's CDR3 is CASSIQGDRPYEQYF. The CDR3 nucleotides read TGTGCCAGTAGTATTCAGGGGGACAGGCCCTACGAGCAGTACTTC.

This clonotype was seen many times. The chain carries TRBV6-6 and TRBJ2-3; 8 bases agree with TRBD2. V dropped 6 bases and J dropped 1; count of bases not matched to a gene: 3. This CDR3 contains 14 residues. CDR1 MNHNY and CDR2 SVGAGI come from the germline V gene (reference sequence). CDR3 in DNA: TGTGCCAGCAGGGGACTAGGGGGCACAGATACGCAGTATTTT. Amino acids: CASRGLGGTDTQYF.

This clonotype was detected many times. V usage is TRBV3-1 and J usage is TRBJ1-2; D is unclear. Germline CDR1 reads LGHDT; CDR2 reads YNNKEL (reference sequence). The V end was cut by 3 bases, the J end by 1 base, with 6 bases between. This CDR3 is 13 amino acids long. CDR3 loop: CASSHTDNYGYTF. CDR3 coding DNA: TGTGCCAGCAGCCACACAGATAACTATGGCTACACCTTC. Full variable domain (missing parts from reference TRBV3-1 and TRBJ1-2): DTAVSQTPKYLVTQMGNDKSIKCEQNLGHDTMYWYKQDSKKFLKIMFSYNNKELIINETVPNRFSPKSPDKAHLNLHINSLELGDSAVYFCASSHTDNYGYTFGSGTRLTVV.

This clonotype has a count of ten or more. The rearrangement uses TRBV5-1 and TRBJ1-3; no clear D gene. This CDR3 is built from 14 residues. Germline-derived CDR1 and CDR2 are SGHRS and YFSETQ. Trimming stripped 0 bases from V and 3 bases from J, with 7 bases between. The CDR3 loop is CASSLEQLGNTIYF. The CDR3 bases are TGCGCCAGCAGCTTGGAACAGCTTGGAAACACCATATATTTT.

This clonotype was seen many times. Written as DNA, the CDR3 is TGTGCCAGCAGTACCTTTGGACAGGGTCACACTGAAGCTTTCTTT. Protein: CASSTFGQGHTEAFF. The J gene is TRBJ1-1, the V gene TRBV28; 8 nucleotides line up with TRBD1. Germline assignment: CDR1 MDHEN and CDR2 SYDVKM. Unmatched junction bases numbered 8, after V lost 5 bases and J lost 3 bases. This CDR3 has 15 amino acids.

This clonotype was observed many times. The V gene is TRBV12-3 or TRBV12-4, the J gene TRBJ2-5, with 9 bases that match TRBD2. The CDR3 covers 14 residues. V trimming: 6 bases; J trimming: 4 bases; junction bases outside the gene matches: 6. DNA for the CDR3: TGTGCCAGCAGCCTGGGGACTAGCAGAGAGACCCAGTACTTC. Translation gives CASSLGTSRETQYF.

This clonotype showed up many times. The chain is built from TRBV5-1 and TRBJ2-3; the D gene is possibly TRBD1 (5 bases). Germline loops: CDR1 SGHRS, CDR2 YFSETQ. V shed 5 bases and J shed 0 bases, with 10 bases lying between them. The CDR3 extends over 14 amino acids. The CDR3 coding sequence is TGCGCCAGCAGACCGACAGCTAGCACAGATACGCAGTATTTT. It is translated as CASRPTASTDTQYF.

This clonotype was counted ten times or more. The gene calls are TRBV6-5 and TRBJ2-5; D not resolved. Germline V gene data show CDR1 as MNHEY and CDR2 as SVGAGI. Deletions cut 6 bases from V and 4 bases from J, with 12 bases between. The CDR3 extends over 13 amino acids. The CDR3 DNA sequence: TGTGCCAGCAGGCCCCTAGTCCCAGAGACCCAGTACTTC. It yields the protein CASRPLVPETQYF.

The rearrangement joins TRBV23-1 to TRBJ2-3; maybe TRBD1 (6 bases). TRBV23-1 is filed as an ORF, its function uncertain. This CDR3 is 16 amino acids long. Trimming stripped 0 bases from V and 2 bases from J, with 12 bases between. The CDR3 bases are TGCGCCAGCAGTCAATCCTACAGGGAGATCACAGATACGCAGTATTTT. Translating it yields CASSQSYREITDTQYF.

In its sample, this clonotype was seen many times. The chain links TRBV28 to TRBJ2-1, with a possible D match to TRBD2 (6 bases). There are 13 residues in the CDR3. The ends were cut back, 4 bases at V and 6 bases at J, with 10 bases in the middle. Per germline, CDR1 MDHEN and CDR2 SYDVKM. The DNA of the CDR3 is TGTGCCAGCAGTTGGGGACTTGGCAATGAGCAGTTCTTC. As protein: CASSWGLGNEQFF.

This clonotype was observed at least ten times. The chain joins TRBV20-1 to TRBJ1-5; D possibly corresponds to TRBD1 (6 bases). V was cut by 5 bases and J by 3 bases, with 17 bases left in between. Looked up from germline, CDR1 is DFQATT and CDR2 is SNEGSKA (reference sequence). This CDR3 comprises 15 residues. In nucleotides, the CDR3 is TGCAGTGCTGGCATCGGGGGCGCGTCCAATCAGCCCCAGCATTTT. The encoded protein is CSAGIGGASNQPQHF.

This clonotype showed up many times. The CDR3 bases are TGTGCCAGTAGTACCGGGATCAGATACGAGCAGTACTTC. Translating it yields CASSTGIRYEQYF. The chain is built from TRBV19 and TRBJ2-7, with TRBD2 as a possible D gene (5 bases). Per the germline V gene, CDR1 is LNHDA and CDR2 is SQIVND (reference sequence). V was pared by 4 bases and J by 4 bases, with 11 bases between. The CDR3 loop spans 13 amino acids.

This clonotype came up many times. V and J are TRBV5-1 and TRBJ2-4; possibly TRBD1 or TRBD2 for D (6 bases each). This CDR3 contains 13 residues. Looked up from germline, CDR1 is SGHRS and CDR2 is YFSETQ. Trimming shortened V by 3 bases and J by 6 bases, and 10 bases separated the two germline ends. CDR3 sequence reads: CASSSGEANIQYF. In DNA, the CDR3 is TGCGCCAGCAGCTCAGGGGAGGCAAACATTCAGTACTTC.

The sample holds many counts of this clonotype. V usage is TRBV10-3 and J usage is TRBJ2-5, with 7 bases lining up with TRBD1. This CDR3 has 13 amino acids. V shed 11 bases and J 5 bases; nucleotides not matched to a gene: 11. Per germline, CDR1 ENHRY and CDR2 SYGVKD. The CDR3 sequence is CAARTGPEETQYF. DNA of the CDR3: TGTGCCGCCCGGACAGGACCGGAGGAGACCCAGTACTTC.